Listed below are T cell receptor beta chains from one sample, sequenced in a study of cytomegalovirus exposure and HLA in healthy donors. The table came from immunoSEQ multiplex PCR; TCRdb's copy has only in-frame clones and leaves some out. This table holds about 150,000 clones, 70% to 90% found once. Material: PBMCs. These receptors all stem from a woman between 18 and 29 years old in good health and CMV-seronegative. The CDR3 runs from the conserved cysteine through the conserved F or W. Each record gives: clone size, CDR3 length, V gene, D gene, J gene, CDR3 DNA, CDR3 protein. D genes are given only for firm matches. Clone sizes are given selectively: once, few, many, or a class where the clone is expanded.

NA	15	TRBV5-1	TRBD1	TRBJ2-1	TGCGCCAGCAGCTTGGCCATGGCAGGGGGCAATGAGCAGTTCTTC	CASSLAMAGGNEQFF
NA	15	TRBV28	NA	TRBJ2-3	TGTGCCAGCAGTTTAGCAGGGGAAGGACGAAATACGCAGTATTTT	CASSLAGEGRNTQYF
NA	20	TRBV4-2	TRBD2	TRBJ2-3	TGTGCCAGCAGCCACCGAGGGACTAGCGGGGGGGATCAGGGCACAGATACGCAGTATTTT	CASSHRGTSGGDQGTDTQYF
NA	16	TRBV5-5	NA	TRBJ2-6	TGTGCCAGCAGCTTGGCCGGTCCGTTGGGGGCCAACGTCCTGACTTTC	CASSLAGPLGANVLTF
NA	14	TRBV7-9	TRBD2	TRBJ2-4	TGTGCCAGCAGCTTAGGGACTAGCGGGAAGGTTCAGTACTTC	CASSLGTSGKVQYF
NA	14	TRBV28	TRBD1	TRBJ1-5	TGTGCCAGCACCTCGGACAGGGAAAATCAGCCCCAGCATTTT	CASTSDRENQPQHF
NA	15	TRBV5-6	TRBD1	TRBJ1-5	TGTGCCAGCAGCTTGGGGCAGGGGGTTGGACAGCCCCAGCATTTT	CASSLGQGVGQPQHF
once	13	TRBV28	NA	TRBJ1-2	TGTGCCAGCAGTTTAGGCAGGTGGTCCGCCTACACCTTC	CASSLGRWSAYTF
NA	17	TRBV7-2	TRBD1	TRBJ2-7	TGTGCCAGCAGTCGTAGACCCACAGGACAGGGGAATTACGAGCAGTACTTC	CASSRRPTGQGNYEQYF
NA	14	TRBV27	TRBD2	TRBJ2-7	TGTGCCAGCAGTTTGAGGGGACTAGCTAACGAGCAGTACTTC	CASSLRGLANEQYF
NA	16	TRBV7-2	NA	TRBJ1-5	TGTGCCAGCAGCTTTTCCGTTGGGGGGGGCAATCAGCCCCAGCATTTT	CASSFSVGGGNQPQHF
few	14	TRBV19	TRBD1	TRBJ2-7	TGTGCCAGTAGCGCCGGGACAGGCCACACCAGCCCCTTCTTC	CASSAGTGHTSPFF
NA	15	TRBV28	NA	TRBJ1-2	TGTGCCAGCAGTGGGGGGGGACATTCTAACTATGGCTACACCTTC	CASSGGGHSNYGYTF
NA	17	TRBV11-2	TRBD1	TRBJ2-3	TGTGCCAGCAGCTTAGTGGGCCAGGGGGTGCCCACAGATACGCAGTATTTT	CASSLVGQGVPTDTQYF
NA	16	TRBV2	TRBD2	TRBJ2-2	TGTGCCAGTCGACTTAGCGGGGGTGCGAACACCGGGGAGCTGTTTTTT	CASRLSGGANTGELFF
NA	12	TRBV6-1	NA	TRBJ2-5	TGTGCCAGCAGTGAACGGGGGAAGACCCAGTACTTC	CASSERGKTQYF
few	13	TRBV30	TRBD1	TRBJ1-1	TGTGCCTGGAGTTACAGGGGCTACACTGAAGCTTTCTTT	CAWSYRGYTEAFF
NA	15	TRBV11-2	TRBD1	TRBJ2-1	TGTGCCAGCAGCCCACGGGACAGGGGGGGTAGTGAGCAGTTCTTC	CASSPRDRGGSEQFF
few	15	TRBV11-2	NA	TRBJ2-7	TGTGCCAGCAACAACGCCGCTTTGACAGACTACGAGCAGTACTTC	CASNNAALTDYEQYF
NA	16	TRBV4-2	NA	TRBJ1-6	TGTGCCAGCAGCCAAGGGTCGGCAGGGCCTAATTCACCCCTCCACTTT	CASSQGSAGPNSPLHF
NA	16	TRBV5-1	TRBD2	TRBJ2-3	TGCGCCAGCAGCTTCGGACTAGGGCCTAGCACAGATACGCAGTATTTT	CASSFGLGPSTDTQYF